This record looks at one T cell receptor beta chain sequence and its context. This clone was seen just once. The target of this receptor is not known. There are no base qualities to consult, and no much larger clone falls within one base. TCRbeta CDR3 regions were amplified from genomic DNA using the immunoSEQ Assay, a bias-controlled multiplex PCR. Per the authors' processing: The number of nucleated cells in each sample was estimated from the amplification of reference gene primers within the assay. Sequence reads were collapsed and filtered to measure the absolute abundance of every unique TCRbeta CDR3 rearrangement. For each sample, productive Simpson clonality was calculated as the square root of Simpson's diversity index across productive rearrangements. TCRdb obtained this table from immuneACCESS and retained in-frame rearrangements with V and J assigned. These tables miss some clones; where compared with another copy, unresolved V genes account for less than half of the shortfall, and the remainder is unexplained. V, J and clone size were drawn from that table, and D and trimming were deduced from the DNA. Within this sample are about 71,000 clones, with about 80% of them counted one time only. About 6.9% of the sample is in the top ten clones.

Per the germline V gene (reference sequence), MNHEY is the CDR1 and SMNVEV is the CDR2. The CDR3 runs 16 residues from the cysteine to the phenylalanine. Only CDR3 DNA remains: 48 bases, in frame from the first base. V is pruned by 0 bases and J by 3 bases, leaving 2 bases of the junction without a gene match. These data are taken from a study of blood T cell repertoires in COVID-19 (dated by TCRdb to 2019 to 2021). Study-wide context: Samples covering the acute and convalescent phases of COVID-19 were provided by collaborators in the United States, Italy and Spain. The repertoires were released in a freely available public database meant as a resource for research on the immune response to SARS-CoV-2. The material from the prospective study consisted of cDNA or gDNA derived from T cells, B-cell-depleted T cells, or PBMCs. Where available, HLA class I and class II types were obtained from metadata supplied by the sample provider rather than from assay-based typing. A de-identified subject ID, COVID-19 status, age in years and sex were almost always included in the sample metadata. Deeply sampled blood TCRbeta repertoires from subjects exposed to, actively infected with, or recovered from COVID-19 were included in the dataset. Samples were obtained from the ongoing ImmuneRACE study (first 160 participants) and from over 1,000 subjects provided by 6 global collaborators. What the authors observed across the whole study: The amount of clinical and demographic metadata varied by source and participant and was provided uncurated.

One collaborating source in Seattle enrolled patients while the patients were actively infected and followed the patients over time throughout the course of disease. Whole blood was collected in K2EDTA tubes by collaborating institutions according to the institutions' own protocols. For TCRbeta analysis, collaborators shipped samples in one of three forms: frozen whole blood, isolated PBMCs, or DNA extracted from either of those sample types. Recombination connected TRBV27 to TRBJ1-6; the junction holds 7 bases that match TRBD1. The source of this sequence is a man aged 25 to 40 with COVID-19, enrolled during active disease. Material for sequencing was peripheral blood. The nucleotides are TGTGCCAGCAGTTTATCACAGGGGAACTATAATTCACCCCTCCACTTT. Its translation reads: CASSLSQGNYNSPLHF.